This entry is about one T cell receptor beta chain. These data belong to a study of blood T cell repertoires in COVID-19. The CDR3 totals 12 residues. Germline CDR1 and CDR2: LNHDA and SQIVND (reference sequence). V was cut by 1 base and J by 6 bases, with 6 bases left in between. Produced via immunoSEQ multiplex PCR; TCRdb's table is partial and in-frame only. The repertoire holds around 200,000 clones, 75% to 90% seen once, with about 7% in the top ten. The sequence came from a man aged 35 to 55 with acute or convalescent COVID-19. J is TRBJ1-2 and V is TRBV19; D unclear. The sample comprised peripheral blood. CDR3 bases: TGTGCCAGTAGTATAGGAGAAAATGGCTACACCTTC. Protein product: CASSIGENGYTF. The full variable domain, in which reference TRBV19 and TRBJ1-2 provide the parts outside the CDR3, is DGGITQSPKYLFRKEGQNVTLSCEQNLNHDAMYWYRQDPGQGLRLIYYSQIVNDFQKGDIAEGYSVSREKKESFPLTVTSAQKNPTAFYLCASSIGENGYTFGSGTRLTVV.